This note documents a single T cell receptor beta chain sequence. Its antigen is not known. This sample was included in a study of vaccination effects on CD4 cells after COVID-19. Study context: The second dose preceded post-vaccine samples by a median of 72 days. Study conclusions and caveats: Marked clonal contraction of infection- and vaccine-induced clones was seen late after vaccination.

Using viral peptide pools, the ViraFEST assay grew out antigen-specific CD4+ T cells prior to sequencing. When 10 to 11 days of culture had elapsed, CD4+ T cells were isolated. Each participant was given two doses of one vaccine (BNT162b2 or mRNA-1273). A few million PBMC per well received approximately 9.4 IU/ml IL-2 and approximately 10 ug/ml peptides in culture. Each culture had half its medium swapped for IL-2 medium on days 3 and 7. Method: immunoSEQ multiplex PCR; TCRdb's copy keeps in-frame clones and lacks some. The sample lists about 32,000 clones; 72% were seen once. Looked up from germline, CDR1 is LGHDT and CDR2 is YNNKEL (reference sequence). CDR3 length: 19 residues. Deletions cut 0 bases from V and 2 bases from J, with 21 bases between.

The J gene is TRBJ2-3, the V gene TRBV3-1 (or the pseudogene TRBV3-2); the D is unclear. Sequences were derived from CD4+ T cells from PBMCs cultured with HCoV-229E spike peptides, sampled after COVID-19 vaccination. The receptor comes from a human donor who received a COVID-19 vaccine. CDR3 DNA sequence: TGTGCCAGCAGCCAAGATGTTGGCCTATTGTATAGTTCCACAGATACGCAGTATTTT. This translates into CASSQDVGLLYSSTDTQYF.